This record concerns one T cell receptor beta chain sequence. What it recognizes is unknown. This sample was included in a study of T cells in Graves' hyperthyroidism and ophthalmopathy. Study results and caveats: Among clonotypes expanded in thyroid above 0.001, most were also found in blood.

Authors of the study amplified TCR beta CDR3 regions from RNA transcripts. When the TCR CDR3 underwent first-round RT-PCR, the HTBI primer set was used. MiXCR was run by TCRdb on the multiplex PCR reads, yielding one entry per CDR3 protein. The profile covers around 520,000 distinct CDR3 sequences, with roughly a quarter appearing a single time and approximately 10% taken by the ten largest. The CDR3 totals 14 residues. Trimming left V 5 bases short and J 3 bases short, with 14 bases between. The germline V gene has CDR1 SEHNR and CDR2 FQNEAQ (reference sequence). The source of this sequence is a young woman with Graves' ophthalmopathy. This chain uses TRBV7-9 with TRBJ2-7, with D perhaps TRBD1 (6 bases). The sample taken for sequencing was blood. CDR3 DNA sequence: TGTGCCAGCAGCCCCCAGGACAGTGACTACGAGCAGTACTTC. Translated: CASSPQDSDYEQYF.